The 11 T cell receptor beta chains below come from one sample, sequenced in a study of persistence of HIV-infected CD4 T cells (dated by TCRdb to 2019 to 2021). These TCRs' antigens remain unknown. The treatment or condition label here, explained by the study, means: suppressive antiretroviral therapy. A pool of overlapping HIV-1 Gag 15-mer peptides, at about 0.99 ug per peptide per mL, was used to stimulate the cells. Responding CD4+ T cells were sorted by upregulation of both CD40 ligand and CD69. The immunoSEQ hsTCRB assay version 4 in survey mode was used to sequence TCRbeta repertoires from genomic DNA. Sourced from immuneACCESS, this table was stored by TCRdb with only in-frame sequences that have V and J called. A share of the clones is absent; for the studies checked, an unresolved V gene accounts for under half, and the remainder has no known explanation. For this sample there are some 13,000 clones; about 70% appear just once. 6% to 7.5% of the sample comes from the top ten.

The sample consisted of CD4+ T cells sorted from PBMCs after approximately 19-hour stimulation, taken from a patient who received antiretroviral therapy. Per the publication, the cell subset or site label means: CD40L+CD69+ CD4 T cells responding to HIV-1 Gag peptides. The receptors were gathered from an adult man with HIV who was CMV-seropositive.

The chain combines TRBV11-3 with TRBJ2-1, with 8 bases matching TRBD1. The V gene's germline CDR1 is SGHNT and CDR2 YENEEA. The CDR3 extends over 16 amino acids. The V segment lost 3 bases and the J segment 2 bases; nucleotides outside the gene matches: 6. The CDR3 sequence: CASSFTGTGTYNEQFF. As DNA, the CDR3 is TGTGCCAGCAGCTTTACCGGGACAGGAACCTACAATGAGCAGTTCTTC. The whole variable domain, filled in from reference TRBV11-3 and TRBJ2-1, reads EAGVVQSPRYKIIEKKQPVAFWCNPISGHNTLYWYLQNLGQGPELLIRYENEEAVDDSQLPKDRFSAERLKGVDSTLKIQPAELGDSAVYLCASSFTGTGTYNEQFFGPGTRLTVL.

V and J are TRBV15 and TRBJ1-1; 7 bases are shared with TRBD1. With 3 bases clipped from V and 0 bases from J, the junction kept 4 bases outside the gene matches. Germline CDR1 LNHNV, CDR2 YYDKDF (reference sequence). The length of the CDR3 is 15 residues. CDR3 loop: CATSSRDSLNTEAFF. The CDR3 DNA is TGTGCCACCAGCAGTCGGGACAGTCTGAACACTGAAGCTTTCTTT.

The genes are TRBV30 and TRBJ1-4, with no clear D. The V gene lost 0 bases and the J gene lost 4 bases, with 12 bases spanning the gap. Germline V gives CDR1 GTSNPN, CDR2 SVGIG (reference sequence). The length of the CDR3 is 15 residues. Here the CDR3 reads CAWSVRYANNEKLFF. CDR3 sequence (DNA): TGTGCCTGGAGTGTACGGTACGCCAATAATGAAAAACTGTTTTTT. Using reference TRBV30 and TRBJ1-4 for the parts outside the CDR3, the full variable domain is SQTIHQWPATLVQPVGSPLSLECTVEGTSNPNLYWYRQAAGRGLQLLFYSVGIGQISSEVPQNLSASRPQDRQFILSSKKLLLSDSGFYLCAWSVRYANNEKLFFGSGTQLSVL.

CDR3 bases: TGTGCCAGCAGCTCCTTAGGGACAAAACAGTTCTTC. Its translation: CASSSLGTKQFF. This sequence joins TRBV6-6 and TRBJ2-1; possibly TRBD1 for D (6 bases). Trimming cost V 6 bases and J 13 bases, with 16 bases left between them. Germline V gives CDR1 MNHNY, CDR2 SVGAGI (reference sequence). The CDR3 runs 12 residues.

CDR3 sequence: CASSISPGTDTQYF. Here the CDR3 DNA reads TGTGCCAGCAGCATATCCCCGGGCACAGATACGCAGTATTTT. V is TRBV9 and J is TRBJ2-3; unclear D gene. Germline CDR1 reads SGDLS; CDR2 reads YYNGEE. This CDR3 spans 14 amino acids. V was cut by 4 bases and J by 1 base, with 10 bases left in between.

CDR3 loop: CASSPSLGVSGEQFF. Written as DNA, the CDR3 is TGTGCCAGCTCCCCCTCTTTAGGGGTGTCGGGTGAGCAGTTCTTC. The chain joins TRBV18 to TRBJ2-1, with D possibly matching TRBD1 (5 bases). CDR1 is KGHSH and CDR2 is LQKENI in the germline V gene. This CDR3 contains 15 residues. Trimming left V 6 bases short and J 9 bases short, with 21 bases between.

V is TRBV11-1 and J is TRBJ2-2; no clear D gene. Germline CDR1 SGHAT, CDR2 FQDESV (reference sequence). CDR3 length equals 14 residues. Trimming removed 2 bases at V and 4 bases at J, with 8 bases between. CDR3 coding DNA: TGTGCCAGCAGCTTAAGACGGCGCACCGGGGAGCTGTTTTTT. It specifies CASSLRRRTGELFF.

CDR3 protein: CASSMSLATNEKLFF. The CDR3 coding sequence is TGTGCCAGTAGTATGTCTCTTGCAACTAATGAAAAACTGTTTTTT. This rearrangement joins TRBV19 to TRBJ1-4; D remains ambiguous. V shed 3 bases and J shed 0 bases, with 8 bases lying between them. The CDR3 contains 15 residues. CDR1 LNHDA and CDR2 SQIVND come from the germline V gene (reference sequence).

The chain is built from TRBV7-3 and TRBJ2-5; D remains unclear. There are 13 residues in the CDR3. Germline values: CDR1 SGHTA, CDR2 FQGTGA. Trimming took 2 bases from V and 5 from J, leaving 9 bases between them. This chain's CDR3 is CASSLSALETQYF. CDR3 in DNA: TGTGCCAGCAGCTTATCCGCCCTGGAGACCCAGTACTTC.

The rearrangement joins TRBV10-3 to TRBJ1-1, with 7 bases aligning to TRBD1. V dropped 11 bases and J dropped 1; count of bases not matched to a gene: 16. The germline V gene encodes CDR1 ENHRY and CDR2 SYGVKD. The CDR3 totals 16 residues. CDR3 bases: TGTGCCGTCCAGCAGGGGGTTGGCGCCAGGAACACTGAAGCTTTCTTT. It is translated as CAVQQGVGARNTEAFF.

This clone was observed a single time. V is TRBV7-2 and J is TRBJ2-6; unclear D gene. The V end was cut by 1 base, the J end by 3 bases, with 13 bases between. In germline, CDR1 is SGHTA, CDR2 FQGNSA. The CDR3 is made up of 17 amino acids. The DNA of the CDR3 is TGTGCCAGCAGCTTAGTAGTTAGCCGCCTTGGGGCCAACGTCCTGACTTTC. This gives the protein CASSLVVSRLGANVLTF. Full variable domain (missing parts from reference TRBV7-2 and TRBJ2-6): GAGVSQSPSNKVTEKGKDVELRCDPISGHTALYWYRQSLGQGLEFLIYFQGNSAPDKSGLPSDRFSAERTGGSVSTLTIQRTQQEDSAVYLCASSLVVSRLGANVLTFGAGSRLTVL.